This T cell receptor (beta chain) was retrieved from a study of cytomegalovirus exposure and HLA in healthy donors. Per the germline V gene, CDR1 is SGHTA and CDR2 is FQGNSA. This CDR3 is 17 amino acids long. V lost 2 bases and J lost 4, with 19 bases in between. Sequencing used immunoSEQ multiplex PCR; TCRdb keeps in-frame clones, though not all of them. The table includes fewer than 100,000 clones, about 93% detected once. Broader study findings: Cytomegalovirus-associated status was assigned to 150 or so TCR beta chains. Confirmation was obtained in vitro that a few CMV-associated chains are specific for CMV antigens. Generally TCR sequences proved uncommon, though certain public TCRs appeared in numerous donors. Diagnosis of cytomegalovirus status made by the classifier reportedly showed high specificity and sensitivity.

As to this clone: Antigen: not known.

The sequencing input was PBMCs. V usage is TRBV7-2 and J usage is TRBJ2-3, with TRBD1 as a possible D gene (6 bases). The TCR sequence derives from a woman under 30 in good health and CMV-seronegative. CDR3 loop: CASSLSPDSSWADTQYF. CDR3 in DNA: TGTGCCAGCAGCTTATCCCCGGACAGTTCATGGGCAGATACGCAGTATTTT.